This TCR beta chain derives from a study of cytomegalovirus exposure and HLA in healthy donors. General observations from the study: The productive fraction for most TCR beta V segments was about 90% or about 30% in an earlier analysis. Later on, a genetic analysis was performed. It linked a missense variant in DCLRE1C with V- and J-gene trimming of TCR beta. Among the sequence variants, a highly shared cluster was likely an artifact of sequencing.

The PCR used 60 Vbeta and 13 Jbeta primers. Only in-frame clones appear in the TCRdb table, and some are missing; sequencing was by immunoSEQ multiplex PCR. The data show fewer than 200,000 clones, around 85% seen once. Worth noting for this clone: What it binds is not known.

The CDR3 totals 14 residues. The germline V gene has CDR1 SGHVS and CDR2 FQNEAQ. Losses at the gene ends were 0 bases for V and 9 bases for J; bases not matched to a gene: 2. The rearrangement links TRBV7-8 to TRBJ1-6; 7 bases agree with TRBD1. This sequence was found in a man aged 35 to 55 in good health and CMV-seronegative. The material sequenced was PBMCs. The CDR3: CASSLAAGGSPLHF. The CDR3, as DNA: TGTGCCAGCAGCTTAGCAGCAGGGGGTTCACCCCTCCACTTT.